Shown below are 24 T cell receptor beta chains from a single sample sequenced in a study of blood T cell repertoires in COVID-19. The protocol was immunoSEQ multiplex PCR, while the TCRdb copy is restricted to in-frame clones and leaves out a portion. The sample consists of about 200,000 clones, more than 75% of them appearing once. Specimen: peripheral blood. These receptors originate from a woman aged 80 or older with COVID-19, enrolled during active disease.

The V gene is TRBV11-2, the J gene TRBJ2-7, with 9 bases matching TRBD1. J was trimmed by 4 bases and V by 5 bases; bases with no gene match: 3. The CDR3 is 13 amino acids. From germline, CDR1 is SGHAT and CDR2 FQNNGV. In DNA, the CDR3 is TGTGCCAGCAGCCGGGACAGGGAGTACGAGCAGTACTTC. Protein sequence: CASSRDREYEQYF.

This clone was observed a single time. This chain uses TRBV7-3 with TRBJ1-2; D remains ambiguous. The CDR3 length is 13 residues. Per the germline V gene, CDR1 is SGHTA and CDR2 is FQGTGA. Trimming cost V 2 bases and J 4 bases, with 8 bases left between them. The CDR3, as DNA: TGTGCCAGCAGCTTAGACGGACTCTATGGCTACACCTTC. Translated: CASSLDGLYGYTF.

The chain couples TRBV28 to TRBJ2-1, with 7 positions matching TRBD2. The V gene's germline CDR1 is MDHEN and CDR2 SYDVKM. There are 14 residues in the CDR3. Trimming took 8 bases from V and 6 from J; bases not matched to a gene: 10. CDR3 bases: TGTGCCAGCCTCGTTAGACTAGCTAGCAATGAGCAGTTCTTC. It yields the protein CASLVRLASNEQFF.

This clone was detected a few times. The chain recombines TRBV4-2 with TRBJ1-4; D not resolved. Germline V lookup: CDR1 LGHNA, CDR2 YNFKEQ. Trimming took off 6 bases at V and 10 bases at J, with 27 bases between the two ends. This CDR3 is 17 amino acids long. In DNA form, the CDR3 reads TGTGCCAGCAGGGGAGCTCCGGGCCTTAGTTTGGAGCGAAAACTGTTTTTT. Protein sequence: CASRGAPGLSLERKLFF.

The chain links TRBV5-4 to TRBJ2-1; D remains ambiguous. CDR3 length equals 12 residues. Germline V CDR1 and CDR2: SGHNT, YYREEE (reference sequence). Trimming cost V 3 bases and J 2 bases, with 3 bases left between them. CDR3 in amino acids: CASSSPYNEQFF. For the CDR3, the DNA is TGTGCCAGCAGCTCTCCCTACAATGAGCAGTTCTTC. The whole variable domain, remainder taken from reference TRBV5-4 and TRBJ2-1, is ETGVTQSPTHLIKTRGQQVTLRCSSQSGHNTVSWYQQALGQGPQFIFQYYREEENGRGNFPPRFSGLQFPNYSSELNVNALELDDSALYLCASSSPYNEQFFGPGTRLTVL.

The chain employs TRBV11-3 and TRBJ2-1; 11 nucleotides align to TRBD2. The germline V gene encodes CDR1 SGHNT and CDR2 YENEEA. The CDR3 covers 16 residues. The junction had 9 bases not matched to a gene; V was cut back by 5 bases and J by 6 bases. CDR3 amino acids: CASSPGGSGRGNEQFF. Here the CDR3 DNA reads TGTGCCAGCAGCCCAGGTGGTAGCGGGAGGGGCAATGAGCAGTTCTTC. Combining the CDR3 with reference TRBV11-3 and TRBJ2-1 gives the whole variable domain EAGVVQSPRYKIIEKKQPVAFWCNPISGHNTLYWYLQNLGQGPELLIRYENEEAVDDSQLPKDRFSAERLKGVDSTLKIQPAELGDSAVYLCASSPGGSGRGNEQFFGPGTRLTVL.

This chain joins TRBV4-1 and TRBJ1-4, with 8 bases that match TRBD1. Trimming took 0 bases from V and 8 from J; bases not matched to a gene: 5. CDR3 size: 15 residues. The V gene's germline CDR1 is MGHRA and CDR2 YSYEKL. The CDR3 coding sequence is TGCGCCAGCAGCCAAGATGGGACAGGACGAGAAAAACTGTTTTTT. Its translation is CASSQDGTGREKLFF.

This clone came up once. The chain carries TRBV10-3 and TRBJ2-1; D perhaps matches TRBD1 (6 bases). Germline V lookup: CDR1 ENHRY, CDR2 SYGVKD. V lost 0 bases and J 0 bases, leaving 6 bases between the germline ends. CDR3 length equals 15 residues. Written as DNA, the CDR3 is TGTGCCATCAGTGAGTCAGGGGGCTCCTACAATGAGCAGTTCTTC. This codes for CAISESGGSYNEQFF.

The chain recombines TRBV5-1 with TRBJ2-7; TRBD1 matches at 9 bases. V gave up 0 bases and J gave up 4 bases; unmatched junction bases: 8. The germline V gene has CDR1 SGHRS and CDR2 YFSETQ. The CDR3 covers 16 residues. The CDR3: CASSLARGQGSYEQYF. In DNA form, the CDR3 reads TGCGCCAGCAGCTTGGCGAGGGGACAGGGATCGTACGAGCAGTACTTC.

The genes are TRBV28 and TRBJ1-5, with D uncertain. Trimming shortened V by 3 bases and J by 6 bases, and 6 bases separated the two germline ends. CDR1 MDHEN and CDR2 SYDVKM come from the germline V gene. The CDR3 totals 12 residues. This CDR3 is CASSFNVQPQHF. The CDR3 nucleotides read TGTGCCAGCAGTTTTAATGTTCAGCCCCAGCATTTT.

The rearrangement links TRBV12-3 or TRBV12-4 to TRBJ1-1, with D maybe TRBD1 (5 bases). V was clipped by 5 bases and J by 4 bases, with 5 bases between them. The CDR3 extends over 11 amino acids. The CDR3 region is CASSQGTEAFF. The DNA of the CDR3 is TGTGCCAGCAGTCAGGGCACTGAAGCTTTCTTT.

V is TRBV9 and J is TRBJ1-2, with D perhaps matching TRBD1 (6 bases). CDR1 is SGDLS and CDR2 is YYNGEE in the germline V gene. There are 16 residues in the CDR3. V lost 5 bases and J 4 bases, leaving 21 bases between the germline ends. CDR3 nucleotide sequence: TGTGCCAGCAGTCCATTATCAACAGGGTCTTCCTATGGCTACACCTTC. Translated, it gives CASSPLSTGSSYGYTF. Full variable domain (rest looked up from reference TRBV9 and TRBJ1-2): DSGVTQTPKHLITATGQRVTLRCSPRSGDLSVYWYQQSLDQGLQFLIQYYNGEERAKGNILERFSAQQFPDLHSELNLSSLELGDSALYFCASSPLSTGSSYGYTFGSGTRLTVV.

The gene calls are TRBV2 and TRBJ1-3; 7 bases line up with TRBD1. Looked up from germline, CDR1 is SNHLY and CDR2 is FYNNEI. V was clipped by 8 bases and J by 4 bases; unmatched bases: 5. This CDR3 region has 13 residues. CDR3 in amino acids: CASGRTGGNTIYF. The CDR3 DNA follows: TGTGCCAGCGGGAGGACAGGCGGAAACACCATATATTTT. Full variable domain (missing parts from reference TRBV2 and TRBJ1-3): EPEVTQTPSHQVTQMGQEVILRCVPISNHLYFYWYRQILGQKVEFLVSFYNNEISEKSEIFDDQFSVERPDGSNFTLKIRSTKLEDSAMYFCASGRTGGNTIYFGEGSWLTVV.

The rearrangement joins TRBV6-5 to TRBJ2-5; the match to TRBD2 covers 8 bases. Losses at the gene ends were 6 bases for V and 4 bases for J; bases not matched to a gene: 10. The CDR3 consists of 15 residues. CDR1 is MNHEY, CDR2 SVGAGI, per germline. The CDR3 DNA is TGTGCCAGCAGCTCCAGAGGCCTAGCGGGAGAGACCCAGTACTTC. Translation gives CASSSRGLAGETQYF.

The chain recombines TRBV7-9 with TRBJ2-7, with D possibly matching TRBD1 (5 bases). CDR3 length: 14 residues. V dropped 4 bases and J dropped 0 bases, with 10 bases sitting between them. Germline V gene lookup returns CDR1 SEHNR and CDR2 FQNEAQ (reference sequence). CDR3 bases: TGTGCCAGCAGCTCCACAGGTTCCTCCTACGAGCAGTACTTC. It codes for CASSSTGSSYEQYF.

The chain couples TRBV18 to TRBJ1-1, with D maybe TRBD1 (5 bases). CDR1 is KGHSH and CDR2 is LQKENI in the germline V gene. The CDR3 is 15 residues long. V gave up 3 bases and J gave up 4 bases, with 15 bases separating them. The CDR3 DNA reads as TGTGCCAGCTCACCTCTGGACACCCCGGTCACTGAAGCTTTCTTT. Encoded protein: CASSPLDTPVTEAFF.

V usage is TRBV11-1 and J usage is TRBJ2-5, with 7 bases aligning to TRBD2. The germline V gene encodes CDR1 SGHAT and CDR2 FQDESV (reference sequence). V shed 5 bases, J shed 5 bases, and the junction held 8 bases outside the gene matches. The CDR3 totals 14 residues. The CDR3 bases are TGTGCCAGCAGCGTTAGGGACTATCGGGAGACCCAGTACTTC. It encodes CASSVRDYRETQYF. The full variable domain, completed using reference TRBV11-1 and TRBJ2-5, is EAEVAQSPRYKITEKSQAVAFWCDPISGHATLYWYRQILGQGPELLVQFQDESVVDDSQLPKDRFSAERLKGVDSTLKIQPAELGDSAMYLCASSVRDYRETQYFGPGTRLLVL.

This clone was counted a single time. This chain links TRBV7-6 with TRBJ1-1; 7 nucleotides agree with TRBD1. The CDR3 length is 17 residues. In germline, CDR1 is SGHVS, CDR2 FNYEAQ. The ends lost 5 bases at V and 0 bases at J; junction bases unmatched: 12. The CDR3 nucleotides are TGTGCCAGCAGCCCCCGGACAGGACCTTCAATGAACACTGAAGCTTTCTTT. Its translation: CASSPRTGPSMNTEAFF.

J is TRBJ2-2 and V is TRBV28; the match to TRBD1 covers 7 bases. Germline V gives CDR1 MDHEN, CDR2 SYDVKM. CDR3 size: 15 residues. Trimming took 6 bases from V and 7 from J; bases not matched to a gene: 11. CDR3 DNA: TGTGCCAGCAGCGAGAGAGGGGGCGTAAACGGGGAGCTGTTTTTT. It specifies CASSERGGVNGELFF.

The chain couples TRBV20-1 to TRBJ2-2, with D unresolved. CDR1 DFQATT and CDR2 SNEGSKA come from the germline V gene (reference sequence). The V end lost 3 bases, the J end lost 1 base, and 12 bases lay between the germline ends. CDR3 length equals 15 residues. Here the CDR3 reads CSASYPYKNTGELFF. The DNA of the CDR3 is TGCAGTGCTAGTTACCCATACAAGAACACCGGGGAGCTGTTTTTT.

The CDR3 nucleotides read TGTGCCAGCAGCCCCCATGGCCCAACTAATGAAAAACTGTTTTTT. Protein product: CASSPHGPTNEKLFF. The chain recombines TRBV28 with TRBJ1-4; D is uncertain. The CDR3 has 15 amino acids. Germline V gene lookup returns CDR1 MDHEN and CDR2 SYDVKM. Trimming took off 6 bases at V and 0 bases at J, with 11 bases between the two ends. Full variable domain (remainder filled in from reference TRBV28 and TRBJ1-4): DVKVTQSSRYLVKRTGEKVFLECVQDMDHENMFWYRQDPGLGLRLIYFSYDVKMKEKGDIPEGYSVSREKKERFSLILESASTNQTSMYLCASSPHGPTNEKLFFGSGTQLSVL.

The V call is TRBV5-1, the J call TRBJ2-2; TRBD2 agrees at 7 bases. There are 15 residues in the CDR3. The V gene's germline CDR1 is SGHRS and CDR2 YFSETQ. V shed 2 bases, J shed 7 bases, and the junction held 8 bases outside the gene matches. The CDR3 coding sequence is TGCGCCAGCAGCTTATCCGGGGGGTCAATCGGGGAGCTGTTTTTT. Its protein is CASSLSGGSIGELFF.

The rearrangement joins TRBV24-1 to TRBJ2-2; TRBD2 might be the D (6 bases). V lost 4 bases and J lost 7, with 15 bases in between. Per germline, CDR1 KGHDR and CDR2 SFDVKD. CDR3 length: 15 residues. The CDR3: CATSEGRGLGGELFF. CDR3 bases: TGTGCCACCAGTGAAGGGCGGGGACTGGGCGGGGAGCTGTTTTTT.

This clone was counted a single time. The V gene is TRBV11-1, the J gene TRBJ2-3; 8 bases are a match to TRBD2. The trim removed 3 bases at V and 7 bases at J, leaving 9 bases unmatched. The CDR3 extends over 15 amino acids. The germline V gene has CDR1 SGHAT and CDR2 FQDESV (reference sequence). The CDR3 region has the DNA TGTGCCAGCAGCTTCGGCCTAGCGGGTGGGAATACGCAGTATTTT. As protein: CASSFGLAGGNTQYF.